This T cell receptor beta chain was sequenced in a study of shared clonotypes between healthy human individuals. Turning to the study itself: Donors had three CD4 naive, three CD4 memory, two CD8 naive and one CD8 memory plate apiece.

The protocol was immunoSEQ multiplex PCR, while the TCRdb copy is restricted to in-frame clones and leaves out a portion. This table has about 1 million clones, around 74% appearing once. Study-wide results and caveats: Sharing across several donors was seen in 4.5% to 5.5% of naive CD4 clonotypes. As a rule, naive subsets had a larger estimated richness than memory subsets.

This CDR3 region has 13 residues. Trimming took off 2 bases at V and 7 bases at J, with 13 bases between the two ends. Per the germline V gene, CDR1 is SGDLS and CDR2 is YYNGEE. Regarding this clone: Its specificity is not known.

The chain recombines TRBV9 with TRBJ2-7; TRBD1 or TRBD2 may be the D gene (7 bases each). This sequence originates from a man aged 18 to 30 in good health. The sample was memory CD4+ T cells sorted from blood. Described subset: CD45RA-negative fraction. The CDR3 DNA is TGTGCCAGCAGCGTTGGGACAGCGGGAGAGCAGTACTTC. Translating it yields CASSVGTAGEQYF.